This T cell receptor (beta chain) was captured in a study of cytomegalovirus exposure and HLA in healthy donors. About the study: Drawn from HLA-typed donors, around 85 million unique TCRs were held in an early data release. Study results and limitations: When the data were analyzed later, several of the most significant clusters appeared to be linked to common viral pathogens. The study labeled more than 150 TCR beta chains cytomegalovirus-associated.

PCR amplification relied on 60 Vbeta primers (plus 13 Jbeta primers). Using immunoSEQ multiplex PCR, the repertoire was profiled, and TCRdb retains in-frame clones only, with some absent. The sample has 100,000 to 150,000 clones; roughly 10% are singletons. The germline V gene encodes CDR1 GTSNPN and CDR2 SVGIG (reference sequence). This CDR3 has 15 amino acids. After removal of 0 bases from V and 2 bases from J, the junction contained 5 bases not matched to a gene. This clone occurred a few times. Its antigen remains unknown. In nominal health when sampled, donors likely had unrecorded immune exposures nonetheless.

V gene TRBV30 combines with J gene TRBJ2-3; 7 nucleotides match TRBD2. Source material: PBMCs. This TCR derives from a young woman in good health and CMV-seropositive. CDR3 sequence reads: CAWSVERGYTDTQYF. The CDR3 region has the DNA TGTGCCTGGAGTGTAGAGCGGGGCTACACAGATACGCAGTATTTT.